The rows below give T cell receptor beta chains drawn from one sample of a study of T-cell memory formation after mild COVID-19. TCRdb itself ran the 5' RACE reads through MiXCR, one entry per CDR3 protein. The profile covers roughly 280,000 distinct CDR3 sequences, with roughly 8.2% appearing a single time and about 22% taken by the ten largest. Specimen: PBMCs or a T cell subset sorted from them (not recorded which). The receptors were gathered from a man between 18 and 35 years old who had mild COVID-19 (a few samples of this study predate the infection). Cell type and time point are not known. CDR3s include the opening cysteine and the closing phenylalanine or tryptophan. D genes are given only for firm matches. Clone size appears in some rows only: once, few, many, or a class for an expanded clone.

few	TRBJ2-1	TRBV19	-	CASSLPIPNEQFF	TGTGCCAGTAGCTTACCAATACCTAATGAGCAGTTCTTC
many	TRBJ1-1	TRBV20-1	-	CSARGWIARRNTEAFF	TGCAGTGCTAGAGGTTGGATCGCCCGCCGGAACACTGAAGCTTTCTTT
few	TRBJ2-2	TRBV5-6	TRBD2	CASSILAGENTGELFF	TGTGCCAGCAGCATTCTAGCGGGGGAGAACACCGGGGAGCTGTTTTTT
few	TRBJ2-5	TRBV5-1	TRBD2	CASSLTTSGETQYF	TGCGCCAGCAGCTTGACTACTAGCGGAGAGACCCAGTACTTC
few	TRBJ2-5	TRBV20-1	-	CSAPPGGREQETQYF	TGCAGTGCCCCACCAGGGGGGAGGGAACAAGAGACCCAGTACTTC
many	TRBJ2-3	TRBV5-1	-	CASSLAGGQIGTDTQYF	TGCGCCAGCAGCTTGGCGGGGGGACAGATCGGCACAGATACGCAGTATTTT
-	TRBJ2-2	TRBV13	TRBD1	CASGGTGEKTGELFF	TGTGCCAGCGGTGGGACAGGGGAGAAGACCGGGGAGCTGTTTTTT
many	TRBJ2-2	TRBV11-2	-	CASSLEQNTGELFF	TGTGCCAGCAGCTTAGAACAGAACACCGGGGAGCTGTTTTTT
many	TRBJ2-5	TRBV28	TRBD1	CASSRTGMETQYF	TGTGCCAGCAGTCGGACAGGGATGGAGACCCAGTACTTC
-	TRBJ2-7	TRBV20-1	TRBD1	CSASPIQGQGYEQYF	TGCAGTGCAAGCCCTATTCAGGGACAGGGCTACGAGCAGTACTTC
-	TRBJ2-7	TRBV6-5	-	CASSPLGYEQYF	TGTGCCAGCAGCCCTCTCGGCTACGAGCAGTACTTC
-	TRBJ2-6	TRBV7-7	-	CASSLGDAGANVLTF	TGTGCTAGCAGCTTGGGGGACGCTGGGGCCAACGTCCTGACTTTC